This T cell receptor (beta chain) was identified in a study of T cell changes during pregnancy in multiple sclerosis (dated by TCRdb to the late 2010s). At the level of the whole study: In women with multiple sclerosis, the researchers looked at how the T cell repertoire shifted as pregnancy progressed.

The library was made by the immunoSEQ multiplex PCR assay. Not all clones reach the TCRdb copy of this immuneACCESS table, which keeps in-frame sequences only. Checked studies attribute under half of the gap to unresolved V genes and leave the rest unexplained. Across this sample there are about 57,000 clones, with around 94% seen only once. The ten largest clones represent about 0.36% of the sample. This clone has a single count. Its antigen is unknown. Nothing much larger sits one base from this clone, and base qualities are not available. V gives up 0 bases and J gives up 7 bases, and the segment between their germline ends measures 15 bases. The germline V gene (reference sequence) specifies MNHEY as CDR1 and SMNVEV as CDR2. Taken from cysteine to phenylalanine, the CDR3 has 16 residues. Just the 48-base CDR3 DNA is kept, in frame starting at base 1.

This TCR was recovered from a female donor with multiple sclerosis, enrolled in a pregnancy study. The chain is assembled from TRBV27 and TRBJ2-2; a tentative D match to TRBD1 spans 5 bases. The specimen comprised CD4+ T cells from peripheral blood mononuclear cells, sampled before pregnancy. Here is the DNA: TGTGCCAGCAGTTTATCGAGCGACAGAAACTACGGGGAGCTGTTTTTT. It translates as CASSLSSDRNYGELFF.